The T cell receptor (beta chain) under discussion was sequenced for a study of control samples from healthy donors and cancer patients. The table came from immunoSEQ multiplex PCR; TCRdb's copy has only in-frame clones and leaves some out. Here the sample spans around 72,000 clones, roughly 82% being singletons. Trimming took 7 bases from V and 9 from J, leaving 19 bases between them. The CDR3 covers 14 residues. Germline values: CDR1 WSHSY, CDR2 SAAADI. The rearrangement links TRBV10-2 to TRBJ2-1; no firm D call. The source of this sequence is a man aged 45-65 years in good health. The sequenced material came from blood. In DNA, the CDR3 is TGCGCCAGCATGGTTCTAGGTCTTGTTGGTGAGCAGTTCTTC. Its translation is CASMVLGLVGEQFF.